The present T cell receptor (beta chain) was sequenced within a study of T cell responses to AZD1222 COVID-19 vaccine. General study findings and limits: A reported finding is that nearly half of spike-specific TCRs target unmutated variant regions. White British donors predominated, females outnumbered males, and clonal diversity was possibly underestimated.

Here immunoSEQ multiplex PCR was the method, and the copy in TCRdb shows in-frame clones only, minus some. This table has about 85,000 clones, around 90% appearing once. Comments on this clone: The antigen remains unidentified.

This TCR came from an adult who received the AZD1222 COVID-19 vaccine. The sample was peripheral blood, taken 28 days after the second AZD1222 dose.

The chain's CDR3 is CASSSGQVNTGELFF. The CDR3 DNA follows: TGTGCCAGCAGCTCGGGACAGGTGAACACCGGGGAGCTGTTTTTT. The rearrangement links TRBV7-9 to TRBJ2-2; 8 bases map to TRBD1. V lost 4 bases and J lost 1; bases outside the gene matches: 2. Germline loops: CDR1 SEHNR, CDR2 FQNEAQ (reference sequence). The CDR3 contains 15 residues.